The 28 T cell receptor beta chains below all came from one sample that was sequenced in a study of cytomegalovirus exposure and HLA in healthy donors. 13 Jbeta primers and 60 Vbeta primers were used for the PCR. The protocol was immunoSEQ multiplex PCR, while the TCRdb copy is restricted to in-frame clones and leaves out a portion. Here the sample spans approximately 110,000 clones, around 70% being singletons. Material for sequencing was PBMCs. The receptors were gathered from a man in his thirties or forties in good health and CMV-seropositive.

The chain links TRBV2 to TRBJ1-2, with a weak D call TRBD1 (5 bases). V was clipped by 8 bases and J by 4 bases, with 8 bases between them. In germline, CDR1 is SNHLY, CDR2 FYNNEI. The CDR3 contains 11 residues. The CDR3 here is CASGQGYGYTF. CDR3 nucleotide sequence: TGTGCCAGCGGCCAGGGCTATGGCTACACCTTC.

This sequence joins TRBV5-1 and TRBJ2-2; 12 bases fit TRBD1. V dropped 3 bases and J dropped 5; count of bases not matched to a gene: 2. Germline V gene data show CDR1 as SGHRS and CDR2 as YFSETQ. There are 15 residues in the CDR3. CDR3 region: CASSSGQGATGELFF. CDR3 in DNA: TGCGCCAGCAGCTCGGGACAGGGGGCAACCGGGGAGCTGTTTTTT.

The chain carries TRBV27 and TRBJ2-2; 15 bases line up with TRBD2. V shed 5 bases, J shed 6 bases, and the junction held 7 bases outside the gene matches. Germline values: CDR1 MNHEY, CDR2 SMNVEV (reference sequence). The CDR3 sequence is 17 residues long. The CDR3 sequence: CASSPGTSGGPAGELFF. The DNA for the CDR3 is TGTGCCAGCAGTCCGGGGACTAGCGGGGGGCCGGCCGGGGAGCTGTTTTTT.

This clone was counted only a few times. This rearrangement joins TRBV21-1 to TRBJ2-3; no check of the table's D call, TRBD2, against the DNA was made. TRBV21-1 is termed a pseudogene. CDR3 length equals 14 residues. CDR3 nucleotide sequence: TGTGCCAGCAGCAAAGTAGAAACGGCAGATACGCAGTATTTT. The encoded protein is CASSKVETADTQYF.

The V call is TRBV11-2, the J call TRBJ2-5; TRBD1 matches 8 bases. The J call may be wrong; the DNA end is better matched by TRBJ2-7. This CDR3 has 14 residues. Germline assignment: CDR1 SGHAT and CDR2 FQNNGV. The CDR3 sequence: CASSLAGGRYEQYF. The CDR3 DNA follows: TGTGCCAGCAGCTTGGCAGGGGGCCGGTACGAGCAGTACTTC.

This chain links TRBV6-1 with TRBJ1-6; perhaps TRBD1 as D (5 bases). Per germline, CDR1 MNHNS and CDR2 SASEGT. The V end lost 0 bases, the J end lost 5 bases, and 17 bases lay between the germline ends. There are 18 residues in the CDR3. CDR3 protein: CASSEAKLYGTNNSPLHF. Written as DNA, the CDR3 is TGTGCCAGCAGTGAAGCCAAATTATACGGGACTAATAATTCACCCCTCCACTTT.

This clone was detected a few times. This chain links TRBV28 with TRBJ1-2; D not certain. Trimming removed 1 base at V and 4 bases at J, with 10 bases between. Germline lookup yields CDR1 MDHEN and CDR2 SYDVKM. This CDR3 is 14 amino acids long. The chain's CDR3 is CASSLYRAIYGYTF. The DNA of the CDR3 is TGTGCCAGCAGTTTATACAGAGCTATCTATGGCTACACCTTC.

The chain combines TRBV6-5 with TRBJ1-3; D unclear. CDR3 length equals 12 residues. CDR1 is MNHEY, CDR2 SVGAGI, per germline. Trimming left V 6 bases short and J 0 bases short, with 3 bases between. The CDR3 nucleotides read TGTGCCAGCAGGGCCTCTGGAAACACCATATATTTT. Translation gives CASRASGNTIYF.

The chain combines TRBV9 with TRBJ2-5; TRBD2 agrees at 15 bases. Germline V gives CDR1 SGDLS, CDR2 YYNGEE. V was clipped by 3 bases and J by 5 bases; unmatched bases: 8. The CDR3 spans 17 residues. The DNA of the CDR3 is TGTGCCAGCAGCGCCGGACTAGCGGGGGGGCCTGGGGAGACCCAGTACTTC. Amino acid sequence: CASSAGLAGGPGETQYF.

The chain employs TRBV18 and TRBJ1-5; 7 bases align to TRBD1. The CDR3 has 16 residues. The germline CDR1 and CDR2 sequences are KGHSH and LQKENI. With 0 bases clipped from V and 2 bases from J, the junction kept 4 bases outside the gene matches. CDR3 residues: CASSPPGGGGNQPQHF. DNA for the CDR3: TGTGCCAGCTCACCACCTGGAGGGGGCGGCAATCAGCCCCAGCATTTT.

The chain carries TRBV6-5 and TRBJ1-4; TRBD1 is a possible D gene (5 bases). The V gene's germline CDR1 is MNHEY and CDR2 SVGAGI. This CDR3 region has 15 residues. V was shortened by 0 bases and J by 4 bases, with 9 bases between the two germline ends. This CDR3 is CASSYSQGYNEKLFF. In DNA form, the CDR3 reads TGTGCCAGCAGTTACTCCCAGGGATATAATGAAAAACTGTTTTTT.

This clone has only a few counts. The chain uses TRBV7-2 and TRBJ2-3, with 8 bases lining up with TRBD2. This CDR3 is built from 15 residues. J lost 3 bases, V lost 0 bases, and 2 bases had no gene match. In germline, CDR1 is SGHTA, CDR2 FQGNSA. The CDR3 DNA reads TGTGCCAGCAGCTTAGCTCAGCGGGAGACAGATACGCAGTATTTT. Protein product: CASSLAQRETDTQYF. Looking up the rest from reference TRBV7-2 and TRBJ2-3 gives the full variable domain: GAGVSQSPSNKVTEKGKDVELRCDPISGHTALYWYRQSLGQGLEFLIYFQGNSAPDKSGLPSDRFSAERTGGSVSTLTIQRTQQEDSAVYLCASSLAQRETDTQYFGPGTRLTVL.

The chain recombines TRBV9 with TRBJ2-1, with TRBD2 matching over 9 bases. Germline-derived CDR1 and CDR2 are SGDLS and YYNGEE. Trimming took 0 bases from V and 4 from J; bases not matched to a gene: 5. This CDR3 has 16 residues. The CDR3 DNA reads as TGTGCCAGCAGCGTAGGGACTAGCGTGGTGTACAATGAGCAGTTCTTC. It encodes CASSVGTSVVYNEQFF.

This clone was recorded once. This chain links TRBV2 with TRBJ2-3, with 8 bases matching TRBD2. Germline V CDR1 and CDR2: SNHLY, FYNNEI. Unmatched junction bases numbered 7, after V lost 6 bases and J lost 2 bases. CDR3 length: 15 amino acids. In nucleotides, the CDR3 is TGTGCCAGCAGAGCGGGGGCGCGGGTCACAGATACGCAGTATTTT. Amino acid sequence: CASRAGARVTDTQYF.

The CDR3 here is CASPTGMNTEAFF. CDR3 nucleotides: TGTGCCAGCCCGACAGGCATGAACACTGAAGCTTTCTTT. This rearrangement joins TRBV6-1 to TRBJ1-1; tentative D call: TRBD1 (6 bases). V dropped 8 bases and J dropped 0 bases, with 10 bases sitting between them. The CDR3 extends over 13 amino acids. In germline, CDR1 is MNHNS, CDR2 SASEGT.

V usage is TRBV15 and J usage is TRBJ1-5; 9 bases match TRBD1. Germline V CDR1 and CDR2: LNHNV, YYDKDF (reference sequence). Unmatched junction bases numbered 3, after V lost 3 bases and J lost 0 bases. The CDR3 is 16 amino acids. The CDR3 reads CATSRDRGNSNQPQHF. Written as DNA, the CDR3 is TGTGCCACCAGCAGGGACAGGGGAAATAGCAATCAGCCCCAGCATTTT.

The V gene is TRBV6-5, the J gene TRBJ1-3; D may be TRBD1 (6 bases). The germline V gene encodes CDR1 MNHEY and CDR2 SVGAGI. V dropped 4 bases and J dropped 0 bases, with 13 bases sitting between them. The CDR3 runs 16 residues. CDR3 coding DNA: TGTGCCAGCAGTTTTAACAGGGTCCTCTCTGGAAACACCATATATTTT. Amino acids: CASSFNRVLSGNTIYF.

The chain uses TRBV5-4 and TRBJ2-6; TRBD1 matches 11 bases. Trimming took 4 bases from V and 2 from J; bases not matched to a gene: 5. The CDR3 is 17 residues long. Germline lookup yields CDR1 SGHNT and CDR2 YYREEE (reference sequence). The DNA for the CDR3 is TGTGCCAGCAGCCGGGGACAGGGGGTCGCTGGGGCCAACGTCCTGACTTTC. Translating it yields CASSRGQGVAGANVLTF.

The V gene is TRBV19, the J gene TRBJ2-6, with 8 positions matching TRBD2. This CDR3 is built from 16 residues. J gave up 2 bases and V 4 bases, and 4 bases lay outside the gene matches. CDR1 LNHDA and CDR2 SQIVND come from the germline V gene (reference sequence). CDR3 amino acids: CASSTQAGAGANVLTF. The CDR3 coding sequence is TGTGCCAGTAGTACCCAAGCGGGGGCTGGGGCCAACGTCCTGACTTTC.

This clone appeared a single time. This sequence joins TRBV27 and TRBJ1-6, with 10 bases identical to TRBD1. Trimming at V came to 7 bases and at J to 6 bases, leaving 6 bases not matched to a gene. Per the germline V gene, CDR1 is MNHEY and CDR2 is SMNVEV (reference sequence). The CDR3 runs to 15 residues. CDR3 in amino acids: CASTQTGGLNSPLHF. The DNA of the CDR3 is TGTGCCAGCACCCAGACAGGGGGCCTTAATTCACCCCTCCACTTT.

The rearrangement links TRBV12-5 to TRBJ2-1, with 8 bases lining up with TRBD2. In germline, CDR1 is LGHNT, CDR2 FRNRAP. This CDR3 comprises 16 residues. V trimming: 9 bases; J trimming: 0 bases; junction bases outside the gene matches: 10. CDR3 amino acids: CASDSTTSGSYNEQFF. CDR3 sequence (DNA): TGTGCTAGCGACTCCACAACTAGCGGCTCCTACAATGAGCAGTTCTTC.

The chain links TRBV6-5 to TRBJ2-1; TRBD2 aligns across 7 bases. V was pared by 6 bases and J by 7 bases, with 6 bases of the junction left unmatched. The V gene's germline CDR1 is MNHEY and CDR2 SVGAGI. The CDR3 extends over 13 amino acids. CDR3 in amino acids: CASRIAGGNEQFF. In nucleotides, the CDR3 is TGTGCCAGCAGAATAGCGGGTGGAAATGAGCAGTTCTTC.

The chain couples TRBV2 to TRBJ2-5; tentatively, D is TRBD2 (5 bases). From germline, CDR1 is SNHLY and CDR2 FYNNEI. This CDR3 region has 14 residues. The germline V and J ends were trimmed by 3 bases and 0 bases, with 8 bases remaining between them. CDR3 nucleotides: TGTGCCAGCAGTGATGGAGGAAACCAAGAGACCCAGTACTTC. Amino acids: CASSDGGNQETQYF.

The J gene is TRBJ2-1, the V gene TRBV27; TRBD2 matches at 10 bases. After removal of 4 bases from V and 4 bases from J, the junction contained 10 bases not matched to a gene. Germline assignment: CDR1 MNHEY and CDR2 SMNVEV (reference sequence). The CDR3 is 17 residues long. The CDR3, as DNA: TGTGCCAGCAGTTCGCTAGCGGGAGTAGGGGTTTACAATGAGCAGTTCTTC. It encodes CASSSLAGVGVYNEQFF.

The chain recombines TRBV7-6 with TRBJ2-1; 9 bases agree with TRBD2. Germline V gene sequence: CDR1 SGHVS, CDR2 FNYEAQ. The V gene end was trimmed by 1 base and the J gene end by 4 bases; junction bases not matched to a gene: 2. The CDR3 loop spans 15 amino acids. The CDR3 sequence is CASSLELAGYNEQFF. In DNA form, the CDR3 reads TGTGCCAGCAGCTTAGAGCTAGCGGGGTACAATGAGCAGTTCTTC.

The chain links TRBV7-4 to TRBJ2-5, with 8 bases that match TRBD1. The tail of the sequence fits TRBJ2-7 better, so the J call may be wrong. In germline, CDR1 is SGHVT, CDR2 SQSDAQ. The CDR3 spans 20 residues. The CDR3 spells CASSLAQRGAISGTGYEQYF. The CDR3 coding sequence is TGTGCCAGCAGCTTAGCCCAAAGGGGGGCTATTTCCGGGACAGGCTACGAGCAGTACTTC.

The chain carries TRBV5-4 and TRBJ2-5; 10 bases are shared with TRBD2. The V gene end was trimmed by 0 bases and the J gene end by 2 bases; junction bases not matched to a gene: 7. The CDR3 is 17 amino acids. The germline CDR1 and CDR2 sequences are SGHNT and YYREEE (reference sequence). The CDR3 loop reads CASSLGIAGGSQETQYF. The CDR3 DNA reads as TGTGCCAGCAGCTTGGGTATAGCGGGAGGCAGTCAAGAGACCCAGTACTTC.

The chain uses TRBV11-2 and TRBJ2-2; D might be TRBD2 (6 bases). The germline V gene has CDR1 SGHAT and CDR2 FQNNGV. This CDR3 region has 16 residues. Trimming took 3 bases from V and 2 from J, leaving 13 bases between them. The CDR3 is CASSLGTGGNTGELFF. The CDR3 nucleotides are TGTGCCAGCAGCTTGGGTACCGGGGGTAACACCGGGGAGCTGTTTTTT. Based on the CDR3 plus reference TRBV11-2 and TRBJ2-2, the full variable domain is EAGVAQSPRYKIIEKRQSVAFWCNPISGHATLYWYQQILGQGPKLLIQFQNNGVVDDSQLPKDRFSAERLKGVDSTLKIQPAKLEDSAVYLCASSLGTGGNTGELFFGEGSRLTVL.